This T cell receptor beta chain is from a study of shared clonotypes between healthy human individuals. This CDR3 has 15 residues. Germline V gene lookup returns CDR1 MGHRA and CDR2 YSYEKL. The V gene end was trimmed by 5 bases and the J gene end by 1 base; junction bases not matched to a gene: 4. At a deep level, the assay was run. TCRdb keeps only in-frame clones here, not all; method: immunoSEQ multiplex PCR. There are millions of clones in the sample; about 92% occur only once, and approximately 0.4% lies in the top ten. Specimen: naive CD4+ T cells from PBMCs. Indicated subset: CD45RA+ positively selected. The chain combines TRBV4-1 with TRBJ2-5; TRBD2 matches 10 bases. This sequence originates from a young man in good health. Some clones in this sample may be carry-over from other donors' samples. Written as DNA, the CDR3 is TGCGCCAGCAGCGCACTAGCGGGGAGCCAAGAGACCCAGTACTTC. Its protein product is CASSALAGSQETQYF.